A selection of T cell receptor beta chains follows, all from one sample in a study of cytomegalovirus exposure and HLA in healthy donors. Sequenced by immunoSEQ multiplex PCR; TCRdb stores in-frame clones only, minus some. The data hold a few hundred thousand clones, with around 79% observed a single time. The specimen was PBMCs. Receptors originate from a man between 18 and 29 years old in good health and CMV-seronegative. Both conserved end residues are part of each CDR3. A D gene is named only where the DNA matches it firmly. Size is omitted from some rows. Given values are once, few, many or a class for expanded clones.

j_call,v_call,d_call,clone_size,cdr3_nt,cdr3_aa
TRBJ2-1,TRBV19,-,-,TGTGCCAGTAGTAAAGACGGGACTGGATATGAGCAGTTCTTC,CASSKDGTGYEQFF
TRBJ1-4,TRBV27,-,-,TGTGCCAGCAGCCCAAACACAGGGTACGGTAATGAAAAACTGTTTTTT,CASSPNTGYGNEKLFF
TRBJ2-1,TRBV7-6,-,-,TGTGCCAGCAGCTTAACTGAGGGCCAACGCCGACATGGGGAGCAGTTCTTC,CASSLTEGQRRHGEQFF
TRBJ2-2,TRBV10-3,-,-,TGTGCCATCAGTGAGGGTCGGGAGCGAAACACCGGGGAGCTGTTTTTT,CAISEGRERNTGELFF
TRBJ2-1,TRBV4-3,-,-,TGCGCCAGCAGCCCGGCGGGGTCCTACAATGAGCAGTTCTTC,CASSPAGSYNEQFF
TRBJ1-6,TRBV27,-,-,TGTGCCAGCAGTTTATCGTACAGGGCCTCCTATAATTCACCCCTCCACTTT,CASSLSYRASYNSPLHF
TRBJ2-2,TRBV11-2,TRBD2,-,TGTGCCAGCAGCTTAGAATCGACTAGCGGGAGAGGTGTATCCGGGGAGCTGTTTTTT,CASSLESTSGRGVSGELFF
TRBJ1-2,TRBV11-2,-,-,TGTGCCAGCAGCCCACTCAAGCGGGGGGGCGACTATGGCTACACCTTC,CASSPLKRGGDYGYTF
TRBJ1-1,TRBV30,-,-,TGTGCCTGGAGTGTAATTGGCGGCACTGAAGCTTTCTTT,CAWSVIGGTEAFF
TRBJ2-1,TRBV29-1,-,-,TGCAGCGTTGGGAAGACCCAGGGGAGCTCCTACAATGAGCAGTTCTTC,CSVGKTQGSSYNEQFF
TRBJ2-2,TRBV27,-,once,TGTGCCAGCAGTTTGAGTCCCGGGGAGCTGTTTTTT,CASSLSPGELFF
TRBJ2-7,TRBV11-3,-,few,TGTGCCAGCAGCGCTGATAGCTACCCCTACGAGCAGTACTTC,CASSADSYPYEQYF
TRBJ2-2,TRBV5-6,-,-,TGTGCCAGCAGCTTAGGTCGGGACACCGGGGAGCTGTTTTTT,CASSLGRDTGELFF
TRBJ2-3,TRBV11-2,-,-,TGTGCCAGCAGCTTCGGGAGAGTGGGGGCAGATACGCAGTATTTT,CASSFGRVGADTQYF
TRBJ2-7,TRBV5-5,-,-,TGTGCCAGCAGCAAGCCCCCAGGGCAGGAGTACTTC,CASSKPPGQEYF
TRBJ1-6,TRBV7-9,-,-,TGTGCCAGCGGGCCCAATTCACCCCTCCACTTT,CASGPNSPLHF
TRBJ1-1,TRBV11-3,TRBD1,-,TGTGCCAGCAGCCCCCGACAGGGCTTAACTGAAGCTTTCTTT,CASSPRQGLTEAFF
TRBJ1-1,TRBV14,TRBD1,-,TGTGCCAGCAGCCAAGACAGGGGGGTCGTGAACACTGAAGCTTTCTTT,CASSQDRGVVNTEAFF
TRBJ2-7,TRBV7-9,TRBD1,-,TGTGCCAGCAGCTCCGTTAGGGACAGCCCCTACGAGCAGTACTTC,CASSSVRDSPYEQYF
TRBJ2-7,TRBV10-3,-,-,TGTGCCACTCACCCAGGGGATCACGAGCAGTACTTC,CATHPGDHEQYF